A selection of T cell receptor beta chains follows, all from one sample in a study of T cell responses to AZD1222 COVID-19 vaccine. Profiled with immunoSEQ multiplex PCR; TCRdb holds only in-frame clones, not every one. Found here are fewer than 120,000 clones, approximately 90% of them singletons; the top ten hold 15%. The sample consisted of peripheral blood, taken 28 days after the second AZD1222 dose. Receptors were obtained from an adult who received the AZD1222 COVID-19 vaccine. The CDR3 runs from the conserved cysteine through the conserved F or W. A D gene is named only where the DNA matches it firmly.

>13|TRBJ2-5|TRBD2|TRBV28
TGTGCCAGCAGCCCTAGCGGGAGAAAGACCCAGTACTTC
CASSPSGRKTQYF
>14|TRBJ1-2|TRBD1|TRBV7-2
TGTGCCAGCAGCTTAGGACAGGGAGACTATGGCTACACCTTC
CASSLGQGDYGYTF
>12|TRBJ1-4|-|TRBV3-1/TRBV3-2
TGTGCCAGCAGCCAGGGGGAGGGGAAACTGTTTTTT
CASSQGEGKLFF
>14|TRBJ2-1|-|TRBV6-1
TGTGCCAGCAGTGAGGGGGCTCTGGACAATGAGCAGTTCTTC
CASSEGALDNEQFF
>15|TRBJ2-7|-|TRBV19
TGTGCCAGTAGAGATCTCTCGAGGCCTCTCTACGAGCAGTACTTC
CASRDLSRPLYEQYF
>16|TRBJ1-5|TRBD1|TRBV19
TGTGCCAGTAGTATAGTCCCCAGGGGGCTGGATCAGCCCCAGCATTTT
CASSIVPRGLDQPQHF
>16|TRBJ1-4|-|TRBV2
TGTGCCAGCAAACCCAGGAAGGGGAGGTCGAATGAAAAACTGTTTTTT
CASKPRKGRSNEKLFF
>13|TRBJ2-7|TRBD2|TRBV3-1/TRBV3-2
TGTGCCAGCAGCCAGCGGGGGGAAGACGAGCAGTACTTC
CASSQRGEDEQYF
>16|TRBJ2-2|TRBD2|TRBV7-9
TGTGCCAGCAGCTTATTCGGGACTACCCACCTCGGGGAGCTGTTTTTT
CASSLFGTTHLGELFF
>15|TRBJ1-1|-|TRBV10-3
TGTGCCATCAGTGAGTCGGGACTGGGGAACACTGAAGCTTTCTTT
CAISESGLGNTEAFF
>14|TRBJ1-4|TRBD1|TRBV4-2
TGTGCCAGCAGCCAGGGACAGCCTAATGAAAAACTGTTTTTT
CASSQGQPNEKLFF